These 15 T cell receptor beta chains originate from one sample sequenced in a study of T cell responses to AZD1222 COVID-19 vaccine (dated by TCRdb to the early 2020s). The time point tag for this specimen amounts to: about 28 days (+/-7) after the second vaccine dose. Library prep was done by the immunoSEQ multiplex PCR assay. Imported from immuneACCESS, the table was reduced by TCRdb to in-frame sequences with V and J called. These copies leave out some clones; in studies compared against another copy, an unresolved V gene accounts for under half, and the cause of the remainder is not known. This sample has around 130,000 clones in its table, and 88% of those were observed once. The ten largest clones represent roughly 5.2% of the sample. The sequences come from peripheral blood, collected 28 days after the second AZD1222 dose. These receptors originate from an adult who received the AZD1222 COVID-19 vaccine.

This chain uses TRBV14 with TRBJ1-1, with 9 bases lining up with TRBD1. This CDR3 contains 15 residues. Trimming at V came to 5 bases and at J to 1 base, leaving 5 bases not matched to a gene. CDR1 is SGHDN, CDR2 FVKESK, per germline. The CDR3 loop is CASSLLTGGNTEAFF. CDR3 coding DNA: TGTGCCAGCAGCTTACTGACAGGGGGGAACACTGAAGCTTTCTTT.

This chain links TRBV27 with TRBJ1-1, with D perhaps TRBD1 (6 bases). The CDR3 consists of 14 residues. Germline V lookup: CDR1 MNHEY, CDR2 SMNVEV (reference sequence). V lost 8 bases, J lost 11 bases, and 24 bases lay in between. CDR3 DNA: TGTGCCAGCCTCAAACCGACAGGCGTTTTTGAGGCTTTCTTT. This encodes CASLKPTGVFEAFF.

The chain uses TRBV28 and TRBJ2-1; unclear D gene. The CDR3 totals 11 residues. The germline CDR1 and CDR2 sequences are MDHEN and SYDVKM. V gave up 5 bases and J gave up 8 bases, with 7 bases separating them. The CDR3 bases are TGTGCCAGCAGTCTACACTATGAGCAGTTCTTC. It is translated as CASSLHYEQFF.

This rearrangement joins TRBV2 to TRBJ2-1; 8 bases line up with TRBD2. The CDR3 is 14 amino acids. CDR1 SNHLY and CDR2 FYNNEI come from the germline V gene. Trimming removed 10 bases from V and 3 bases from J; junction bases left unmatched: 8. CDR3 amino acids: CATSGAGGYNEQFF. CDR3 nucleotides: TGTGCCACCTCTGGGGCGGGAGGCTACAATGAGCAGTTCTTC.

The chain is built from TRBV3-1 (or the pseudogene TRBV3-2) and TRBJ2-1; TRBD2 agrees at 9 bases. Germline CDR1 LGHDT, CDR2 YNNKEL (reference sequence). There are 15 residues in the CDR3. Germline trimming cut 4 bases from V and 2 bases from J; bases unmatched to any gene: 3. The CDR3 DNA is TGTGCCAGCAGCCCCGGACTAGCGACCTACAATGAGCAGTTCTTC. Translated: CASSPGLATYNEQFF.

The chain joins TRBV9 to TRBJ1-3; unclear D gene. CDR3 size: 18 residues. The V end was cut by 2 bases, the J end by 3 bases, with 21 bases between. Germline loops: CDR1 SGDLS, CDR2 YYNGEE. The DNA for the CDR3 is TGTGCCAGCAGCGTCTCGTCTGGACTGGCCCACGATGGAAACACCATATATTTT. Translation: CASSVSSGLAHDGNTIYF.

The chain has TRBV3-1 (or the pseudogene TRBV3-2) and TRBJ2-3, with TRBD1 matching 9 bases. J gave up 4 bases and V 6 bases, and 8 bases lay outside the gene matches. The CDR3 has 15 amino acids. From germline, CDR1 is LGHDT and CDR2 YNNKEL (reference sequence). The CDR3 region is CASSFRTGVADTQYF. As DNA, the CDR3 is TGTGCCAGCAGTTTTCGGACAGGGGTGGCAGATACGCAGTATTTT.

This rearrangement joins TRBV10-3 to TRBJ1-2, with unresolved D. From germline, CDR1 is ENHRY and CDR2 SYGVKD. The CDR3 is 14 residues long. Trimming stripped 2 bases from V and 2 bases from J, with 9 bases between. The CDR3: CAISETTSNYGYTF. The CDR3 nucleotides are TGTGCCATCAGTGAGACTACCTCGAACTATGGCTACACCTTC.

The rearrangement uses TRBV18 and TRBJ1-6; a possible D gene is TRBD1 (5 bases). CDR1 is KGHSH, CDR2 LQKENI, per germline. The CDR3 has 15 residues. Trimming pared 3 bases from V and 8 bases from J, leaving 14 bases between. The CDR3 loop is CASSPGQGEYSPLHF. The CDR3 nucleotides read TGTGCCAGCTCACCGGGCCAAGGGGAGTATTCACCCCTCCACTTT.

CDR3 in amino acids: CASSQGTGKNEKLFF. In nucleotides, the CDR3 is TGCGCCAGCAGCCAGGGGACAGGGAAGAATGAAAAACTGTTTTTT. The chain employs TRBV5-1 and TRBJ1-4; 9 nucleotides agree with TRBD1. CDR1 and CDR2 (germline): SGHRS, YFSETQ. The V and J ends lost 4 bases and 5 bases, in that order; junction bases with no gene match: 6. CDR3 length equals 15 residues.

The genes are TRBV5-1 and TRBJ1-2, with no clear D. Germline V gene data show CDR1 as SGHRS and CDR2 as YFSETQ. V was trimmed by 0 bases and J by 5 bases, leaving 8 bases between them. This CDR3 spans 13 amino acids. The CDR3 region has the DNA TGCGCCAGCAGCTTGGGTGTTAATTATGGCTACACCTTC. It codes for CASSLGVNYGYTF.

CDR3 sequence: CAWSGTGGGTEAFF. The CDR3 DNA reads as TGTGCCTGGAGTGGGACAGGGGGCGGCACTGAAGCTTTCTTT. The V gene is TRBV30, the J gene TRBJ1-1, with 11 bases that match TRBD1. The CDR3 is 14 residues long. Germline CDR1 reads GTSNPN; CDR2 reads SVGIG (reference sequence). V lost 1 base to trimming and J lost 4 bases; unmatched junction nucleotides: 2.

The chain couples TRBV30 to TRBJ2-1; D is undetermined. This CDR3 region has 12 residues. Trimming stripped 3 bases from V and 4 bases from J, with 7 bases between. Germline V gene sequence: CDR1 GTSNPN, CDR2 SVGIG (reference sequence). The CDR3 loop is CAWRGYYNEQFF. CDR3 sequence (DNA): TGTGCCTGGAGGGGGTATTACAATGAGCAGTTCTTC. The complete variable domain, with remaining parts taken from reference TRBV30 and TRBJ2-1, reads SQTIHQWPATLVQPVGSPLSLECTVEGTSNPNLYWYRQAAGRGLQLLFYSVGIGQISSEVPQNLSASRPQDRQFILSSKKLLLSDSGFYLCAWRGYYNEQFFGPGTRLTVL.

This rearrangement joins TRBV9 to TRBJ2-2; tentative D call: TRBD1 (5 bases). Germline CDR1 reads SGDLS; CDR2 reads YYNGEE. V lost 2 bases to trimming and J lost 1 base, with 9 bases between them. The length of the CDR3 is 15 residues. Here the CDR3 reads CASSVAQGNTGELFF. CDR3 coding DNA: TGTGCCAGCAGCGTTGCTCAGGGGAACACCGGGGAGCTGTTTTTT.

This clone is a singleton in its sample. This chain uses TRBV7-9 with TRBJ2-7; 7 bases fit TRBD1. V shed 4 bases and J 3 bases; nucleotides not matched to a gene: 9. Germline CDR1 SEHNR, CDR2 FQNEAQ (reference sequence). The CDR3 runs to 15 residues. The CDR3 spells CASSSTGVRLYEQYF. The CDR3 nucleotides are TGTGCCAGCAGCTCCACAGGGGTCCGACTCTACGAGCAGTACTTC.